This T cell receptor beta chain derives from a study of response to subunit inactivated influenza vaccine. The CDR3 is made up of 16 amino acids. V shed 0 bases and J 5 bases; nucleotides not matched to a gene: 8. Germline CDR1 is LGHNA and CDR2 is YNFKEQ. Many counts were recorded for this clonotype. TCRdb analysed the RT-PCR reads with MiXCR anew, one entry per CDR3 protein. The sample holds 150,000 to 200,000 distinct CDR3 sequences; about 10% are singletons and the top ten take roughly a tenth. The clonotype was recovered from a man aged 50-60 years who received an inactivated influenza vaccine. This rearrangement joins TRBV4-2 to TRBJ2-7; 9 bases agree with TRBD1. The material was non-naive T cells sorted from PBMCs, obtained on the day of vaccination. DNA for the CDR3: TGTGCCAGCAGCCAAGATAGGTCCGGGACAGGGAACGAGCAGTACTTC. Its translation: CASSQDRSGTGNEQYF.